These T cell receptor beta chains were read from a single sample in a study of OX40 agonist ivuxolimab in advanced cancers. Data came from immunoSEQ multiplex PCR; TCRdb stores just in-frame clones and leaves some out. The sample contains roughly 92,000 clones, 92% of which appear only once. Specimen: CD4+ or CD8+ T cells sorted from blood, collected in a trial of the OX40 agonist ivuxolimab. These receptors originate from an adult with an advanced solid tumor such as melanoma, head and neck, liver or kidney cancer. CDR3s include the opening cysteine and the closing phenylalanine or tryptophan. Each record gives: V gene, D gene, J gene, clone size, CDR3 protein, CDR3 DNA. A D gene is named only where the DNA matches it firmly. The size of a clone is reported for some rows only, either as once, few or many, or as a class for expanded clones.

V gene: TRBV5-8; D gene: TRBD1; J gene: TRBJ2-7; clone size: -; CDR3 protein: CASSPGTGTYEQYF; CDR3 DNA: TGTGCCAGCAGCCCCGGGACAGGGACCTACGAGCAGTACTTC
V gene: TRBV6-5; D gene: -; J gene: TRBJ1-2; clone size: -; CDR3 protein: CASSSLTADSGYTF; CDR3 DNA: TGTGCCAGCAGTTCCCTGACAGCCGACAGTGGCTACACCTTC
V gene: TRBV7-9; D gene: -; J gene: TRBJ2-7; clone size: -; CDR3 protein: CASSLRVTYEQYF; CDR3 DNA: TGTGCCAGCAGCTTACGGGTAACCTACGAGCAGTACTTC
V gene: TRBV19; D gene: -; J gene: TRBJ2-7; clone size: -; CDR3 protein: CASSGEGSWEEQYF; CDR3 DNA: TGTGCCAGTAGTGGCGAAGGGTCTTGGGAAGAGCAGTACTTC
V gene: TRBV7-9; D gene: TRBD1; J gene: TRBJ2-7; clone size: -; CDR3 protein: CASSFGPGQASYEQYF; CDR3 DNA: TGTGCCAGCAGCTTCGGCCCGGGACAGGCTTCCTACGAGCAGTACTTC
V gene: TRBV29-1; D gene: TRBD1; J gene: TRBJ1-2; clone size: once; CDR3 protein: CSAHLPGQGDYGYTF; CDR3 DNA: TGCAGCGCCCATCTTCCGGGACAGGGAGACTATGGCTACACCTTC
V gene: TRBV15; D gene: TRBD1; J gene: TRBJ1-4; clone size: -; CDR3 protein: CATSKNPDRDEKLFF; CDR3 DNA: TGTGCCACCAGCAAAAACCCGGACAGGGACGAAAAACTGTTTTTT
V gene: TRBV11-3; D gene: TRBD1; J gene: TRBJ2-7; clone size: -; CDR3 protein: CASSFPGTGAYEQYF; CDR3 DNA: TGTGCCAGCAGCTTCCCCGGGACAGGGGCCTACGAGCAGTACTTC
V gene: TRBV2; D gene: -; J gene: TRBJ2-7; clone size: -; CDR3 protein: CASGPGAGLYEQYF; CDR3 DNA: TGTGCCAGCGGTCCAGGGGCGGGACTCTACGAGCAGTACTTC
V gene: TRBV6-5; D gene: -; J gene: TRBJ1-1; clone size: -; CDR3 protein: CASRPDRNTEAFF; CDR3 DNA: TGTGCCAGCAGACCCGACAGGAACACTGAAGCTTTCTTT
V gene: TRBV9; D gene: TRBD2; J gene: TRBJ2-7; clone size: once; CDR3 protein: CASSDGLAVPNYEQYF; CDR3 DNA: TGTGCCAGCAGCGATGGACTAGCCGTACCAAACTACGAGCAGTACTTC
V gene: TRBV6-6; D gene: TRBD2; J gene: TRBJ2-5; clone size: -; CDR3 protein: CASSLAGEGETQYF; CDR3 DNA: TGTGCCAGCAGTTTAGCGGGGGAGGGGGAGACCCAGTACTTC
V gene: TRBV6-6; D gene: -; J gene: TRBJ1-6; clone size: -; CDR3 protein: CASTPGGRVDSPLHF; CDR3 DNA: TGTGCCAGCACCCCGGGGGGCAGGGTGGATTCACCCCTCCACTTT
V gene: TRBV7-2; D gene: TRBD2; J gene: TRBJ2-7; clone size: -; CDR3 protein: CASSTHGLAFYEQYF; CDR3 DNA: TGTGCCAGCAGCACACATGGACTAGCCTTCTACGAGCAGTACTTC
V gene: TRBV6-1; D gene: -; J gene: TRBJ2-5; clone size: -; CDR3 protein: CASSYGETQYF; CDR3 DNA: TGTGCCAGCAGTTATGGTGAGACCCAGTACTTC
V gene: TRBV7-9; D gene: TRBD2; J gene: TRBJ2-1; clone size: -; CDR3 protein: CASSFPTSGGHSYNEQFF; CDR3 DNA: TGTGCCAGCAGCTTTCCGACTAGCGGGGGCCACTCCTACAATGAGCAGTTCTTC
V gene: TRBV4-1; D gene: -; J gene: TRBJ2-7; clone size: once; CDR3 protein: CASSQRMDSPYEQYF; CDR3 DNA: TGCGCCAGCAGCCAAAGGATGGACAGTCCCTACGAGCAGTACTTC
V gene: TRBV7-2; D gene: -; J gene: TRBJ2-3; clone size: -; CDR3 protein: CASSPSTDTQYF; CDR3 DNA: TGTGCCAGCAGCCCTAGCACAGATACGCAGTATTTT
V gene: TRBV30; D gene: -; J gene: TRBJ1-2; clone size: few; CDR3 protein: CAWSVGAGGYTF; CDR3 DNA: TGTGCCTGGAGTGTAGGGGCGGGTGGCTACACCTTC
V gene: TRBV7-9; D gene: -; J gene: TRBJ2-7; clone size: -; CDR3 protein: CASSLGQKYEQYF; CDR3 DNA: TGTGCCAGCAGCTTAGGGCAGAAATACGAGCAGTACTTC
V gene: TRBV30; D gene: -; J gene: TRBJ2-3; clone size: -; CDR3 protein: CAWSVRLGEGTDTQYF; CDR3 DNA: TGTGCCTGGAGTGTAAGGTTGGGGGAAGGTACAGATACGCAGTATTTT
V gene: TRBV21-1; D gene: -; J gene: TRBJ1-1; clone size: -; CDR3 protein: CASSKGRGLNTEAFF; CDR3 DNA: TGTGCCAGCAGCAAAGGGCGGGGGTTGAACACTGAAGCTTTCTTT
V gene: TRBV2; D gene: -; J gene: TRBJ2-7; clone size: few; CDR3 protein: CASGTGYEQYF; CDR3 DNA: TGTGCCAGCGGTACAGGGTACGAGCAGTACTTC
V gene: TRBV4-2; D gene: -; J gene: TRBJ2-7; clone size: -; CDR3 protein: CASSQAGVDEQYF; CDR3 DNA: TGTGCCAGCAGCCAAGCAGGGGTGGACGAGCAGTACTTC
V gene: TRBV6-5; D gene: TRBD2; J gene: TRBJ2-7; clone size: -; CDR3 protein: CASSWTSGGDEQYF; CDR3 DNA: TGTGCCAGCAGTTGGACTAGCGGGGGCGACGAGCAGTACTTC
V gene: TRBV27; D gene: TRBD1; J gene: TRBJ1-5; clone size: -; CDR3 protein: CASSLTGEGNQPQHF; CDR3 DNA: TGTGCCAGCAGTTTAACAGGGGAGGGCAATCAGCCCCAGCATTTT
V gene: TRBV5-6; D gene: -; J gene: TRBJ1-4; clone size: -; CDR3 protein: CASSLDSLSGWREKLFF; CDR3 DNA: TGTGCCAGCAGCTTGGACAGTTTGAGTGGGTGGAGGGAAAAACTGTTTTTT
V gene: TRBV2; D gene: TRBD1; J gene: TRBJ1-2; clone size: -; CDR3 protein: CASSGSTGDGYTF; CDR3 DNA: TGTGCCAGCAGTGGTTCGACAGGGGACGGCTACACCTTC
V gene: TRBV28; D gene: -; J gene: TRBJ1-3; clone size: -; CDR3 protein: CASSPDGGSGNTIYF; CDR3 DNA: TGTGCCAGCAGTCCGGATGGCGGCTCTGGAAACACCATATATTTT
V gene: TRBV30; D gene: TRBD1; J gene: TRBJ2-7; clone size: -; CDR3 protein: CAWSEMRGLNYEQYF; CDR3 DNA: TGTGCCTGGAGTGAGATGAGGGGGCTAAACTACGAGCAGTACTTC
V gene: TRBV2; D gene: -; J gene: TRBJ1-2; clone size: once; CDR3 protein: CASSERGNYGYTF; CDR3 DNA: TGTGCCAGCAGTGAAAGGGGAAACTATGGCTACACCTTC
V gene: TRBV5-1; D gene: -; J gene: TRBJ2-7; clone size: -; CDR3 protein: CASSLSWGEQYF; CDR3 DNA: TGCGCCAGCAGCTTGTCATGGGGGGAGCAGTACTTC
V gene: TRBV27; D gene: -; J gene: TRBJ2-7; clone size: -; CDR3 protein: CASSEEPSSSYEQYF; CDR3 DNA: TGTGCCAGCAGTGAAGAACCTTCGAGCTCCTACGAGCAGTACTTC
V gene: TRBV4-3; D gene: TRBD1; J gene: TRBJ2-4; clone size: -; CDR3 protein: CASSRTGDAKNIQYF; CDR3 DNA: TGCGCCAGCAGCCGGACAGGGGACGCCAAAAACATTCAGTACTTC
V gene: TRBV30; D gene: -; J gene: TRBJ2-5; clone size: -; CDR3 protein: CAWSGVSSQETQYF; CDR3 DNA: TGTGCCTGGAGCGGGGTCTCTTCCCAAGAGACCCAGTACTTC
V gene: TRBV4-1; D gene: -; J gene: TRBJ1-5; clone size: few; CDR3 protein: CASTPRYSNSNQPQHF; CDR3 DNA: TGCGCCAGCACCCCAAGATACAGCAATAGCAATCAGCCCCAGCATTTT
V gene: TRBV2; D gene: TRBD2; J gene: TRBJ2-7; clone size: -; CDR3 protein: CASSEINDAGAPYEQYF; CDR3 DNA: TGTGCCAGCAGTGAAATAAACGACGCGGGAGCCCCCTACGAGCAGTACTTC
V gene: TRBV27; D gene: TRBD1; J gene: TRBJ2-3; clone size: -; CDR3 protein: CASSSPGQGAVTQYF; CDR3 DNA: TGTGCCAGCAGTTCTCCGGGACAGGGGGCGGTTACGCAGTATTTT
V gene: TRBV28; D gene: -; J gene: TRBJ1-2; clone size: -; CDR3 protein: CASSYFRAEDGYTF; CDR3 DNA: TGTGCCAGCAGCTATTTTCGGGCAGAGGATGGCTACACCTTC
V gene: TRBV6-6; D gene: -; J gene: TRBJ2-5; clone size: once; CDR3 protein: CATMDSHKEGETQYF; CDR3 DNA: TGTGCCACCATGGACAGTCACAAAGAGGGTGAGACCCAGTACTTC
V gene: TRBV6-6; D gene: TRBD2; J gene: TRBJ2-1; clone size: -; CDR3 protein: CASSYSTSGDYNEQFF; CDR3 DNA: TGTGCCAGCAGTTACTCGACGAGCGGGGACTACAATGAGCAGTTCTTC
V gene: TRBV5-4; D gene: -; J gene: TRBJ2-7; clone size: once; CDR3 protein: CASSLGDYEQYF; CDR3 DNA: TGTGCCAGCAGCTTGGGGGATTACGAGCAGTACTTC
V gene: TRBV9; D gene: -; J gene: TRBJ1-1; clone size: -; CDR3 protein: CASSGETEAFF; CDR3 DNA: TGTGCCAGCAGCGGTGAAACTGAAGCTTTCTTT
V gene: TRBV14; D gene: -; J gene: TRBJ2-7; clone size: -; CDR3 protein: CASKSLEGYEQYF; CDR3 DNA: TGTGCCAGCAAGAGCCTAGAAGGGTACGAGCAGTACTTC
V gene: TRBV5-1; D gene: -; J gene: TRBJ2-2; clone size: -; CDR3 protein: CTSPNPSNTGELFF; CDR3 DNA: TGCACCAGCCCAAACCCCTCAAACACCGGGGAGCTGTTTTTT
V gene: TRBV2; D gene: -; J gene: TRBJ2-3; clone size: -; CDR3 protein: CASTTNTQYF; CDR3 DNA: TGTGCCAGCACAACTAATACGCAGTATTTT
V gene: TRBV19; D gene: TRBD1; J gene: TRBJ1-5; clone size: -; CDR3 protein: CASSSSGGQPQHF; CDR3 DNA: TGTGCCAGTAGTTCGTCAGGGGGCCAGCCCCAGCATTTT
V gene: TRBV6-1; D gene: TRBD2; J gene: TRBJ2-3; clone size: once; CDR3 protein: CASSEVAGLAGTDTQYF; CDR3 DNA: TGTGCCAGCAGTGAAGTGGCCGGACTAGCGGGCACAGATACGCAGTATTTT
V gene: TRBV6-5; D gene: TRBD2; J gene: TRBJ2-3; clone size: -; CDR3 protein: CASSLTSGTDTQYF; CDR3 DNA: TGTGCCAGCAGTTTGACTAGCGGCACAGATACGCAGTATTTT
V gene: TRBV28; D gene: -; J gene: TRBJ2-7; clone size: -; CDR3 protein: CASSLAGSYEQYF; CDR3 DNA: TGTGCCAGCAGTTTAGCGGGAAGCTACGAGCAGTACTTC
V gene: TRBV5-1; D gene: TRBD1; J gene: TRBJ2-1; clone size: -; CDR3 protein: CASSYDRGNEQFF; CDR3 DNA: TGCGCCAGCAGCTACGACAGGGGCAATGAGCAGTTCTTC
V gene: TRBV7-8; D gene: -; J gene: TRBJ2-7; clone size: -; CDR3 protein: CASHEGIPYEQYF; CDR3 DNA: TGTGCCAGCCATGAGGGGATACCCTACGAGCAGTACTTC
V gene: TRBV9; D gene: -; J gene: TRBJ1-4; clone size: -; CDR3 protein: CASNRGANEKLFF; CDR3 DNA: TGTGCCAGCAACCGGGGGGCTAATGAAAAACTGTTTTTT
V gene: TRBV6-1; D gene: -; J gene: TRBJ1-2; clone size: -; CDR3 protein: CASSEVSGVNYGYTF; CDR3 DNA: TGTGCCAGCAGTGAAGTAAGTGGTGTTAACTATGGCTACACCTTC
V gene: TRBV6-6; D gene: -; J gene: TRBJ2-3; clone size: -; CDR3 protein: CASSRQAAQDTQYF; CDR3 DNA: TGTGCCAGCAGTCGACAGGCGGCGCAGGATACGCAGTATTTT